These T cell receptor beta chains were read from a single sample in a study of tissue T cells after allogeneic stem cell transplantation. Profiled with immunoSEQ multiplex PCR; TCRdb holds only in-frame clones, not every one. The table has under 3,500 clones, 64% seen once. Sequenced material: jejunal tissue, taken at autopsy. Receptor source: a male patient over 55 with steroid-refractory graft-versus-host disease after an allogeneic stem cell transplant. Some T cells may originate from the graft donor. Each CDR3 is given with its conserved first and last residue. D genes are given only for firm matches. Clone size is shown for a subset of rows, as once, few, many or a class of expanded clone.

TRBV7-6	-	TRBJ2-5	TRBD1	CASSLDRGETQYF	TGTGCCAGCAGCTTAGACAGGGGAGAGACCCAGTACTTC
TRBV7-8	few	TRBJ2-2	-	CASSFGVAGELFF	TGTGCCAGCAGCTTTGGGGTGGCCGGGGAGCTGTTTTTT
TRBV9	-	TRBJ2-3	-	CASSVVQGFTDTQYF	TGTGCCAGCAGCGTAGTTCAGGGGTTCACAGATACGCAGTATTTT
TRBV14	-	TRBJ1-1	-	CASSPMGAPEAFF	TGTGCCAGCAGCCCGATGGGGGCCCCTGAAGCTTTCTTT
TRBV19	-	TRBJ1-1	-	CASSLQQGGGTEAFF	TGTGCCAGTAGTTTACAGCAGGGTGGGGGGACTGAAGCTTTCTTT
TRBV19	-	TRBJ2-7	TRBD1	CASSIVGTGIEQYF	TGTGCCAGTAGTATAGTCGGGACAGGCATCGAGCAGTACTTC
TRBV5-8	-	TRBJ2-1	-	CASSLVRNEQFF	TGTGCCAGCAGCTTGGTTCGCAATGAGCAGTTCTTC
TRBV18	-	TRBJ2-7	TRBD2	CASLPAGGGYEQYF	TGTGCCAGCTTACCTGCGGGAGGAGGGTACGAGCAGTACTTC
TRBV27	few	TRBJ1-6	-	CASSGGQSNSPLHF	TGTGCCAGCAGTGGGGGACAAAGTAATTCACCCCTCCACTTT
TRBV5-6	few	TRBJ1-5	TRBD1	CASSLAGGPNQPQHF	TGTGCCAGCAGCCTCGCAGGGGGCCCTAATCAGCCCCAGCATTTT
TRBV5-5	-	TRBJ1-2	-	CASSSVWEGYTF	TGTGCCAGCAGCTCGGTATGGGAAGGCTACACCTTC
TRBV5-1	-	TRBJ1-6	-	CASSYEQNSPLHF	TGCGCCAGCAGCTACGAACAGAATTCACCCCTCCACTTT
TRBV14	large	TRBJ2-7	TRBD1	CASSQAWGTATYEQYF	TGTGCCAGCAGCCAAGCTTGGGGGACAGCAACCTACGAGCAGTACTTC
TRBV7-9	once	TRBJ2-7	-	CASSFPRSGEQYF	TGTGCCAGCAGCTTTCCGAGGTCCGGAGAGCAGTACTTC
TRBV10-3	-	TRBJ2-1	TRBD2	CAISRRGDNEQFF	TGTGCCATCAGCCGTCGGGGGGACAATGAGCAGTTCTTC
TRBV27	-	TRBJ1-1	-	CASSLQQNTEAFF	TGTGCCAGCAGTTTACAGCAAAACACTGAAGCTTTCTTT
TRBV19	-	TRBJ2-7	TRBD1	CASSPGTASYEQYF	TGTGCCAGTAGTCCCGGGACAGCTTCCTACGAGCAGTACTTC
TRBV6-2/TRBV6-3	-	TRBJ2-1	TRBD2	CASSPSGGGYNEQFF	TGTGCCAGCAGTCCCAGCGGGGGGGGCTACAATGAGCAGTTCTTC
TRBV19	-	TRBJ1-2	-	CASSIKGGGYGYTF	TGTGCCAGTAGTATAAAAGGGGGAGGCTATGGCTACACCTTC
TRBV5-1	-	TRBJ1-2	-	CASSLQGDYGYTF	TGCGCCAGCAGCTTGCAGGGCGACTATGGCTACACCTTC
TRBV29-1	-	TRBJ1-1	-	CSVDVGTEAFF	TGCAGCGTTGACGTAGGGACTGAAGCTTTCTTT
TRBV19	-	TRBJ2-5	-	CASSMNRGETQYF	TGTGCCAGTAGTATGAATCGGGGAGAGACCCAGTACTTC
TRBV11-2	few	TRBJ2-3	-	CASSRRGFEDTQYF	TGTGCCAGCAGCCGACGGGGGTTTGAAGATACGCAGTATTTT
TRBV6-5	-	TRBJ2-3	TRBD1	CASSPDRDTDTQYF	TGTGCCAGCAGCCCGGACAGGGACACAGATACGCAGTATTTT
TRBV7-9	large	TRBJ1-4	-	CASSSFDGNEKLFF	TGTGCCAGCAGCTCCTTCGACGGGAATGAAAAACTGTTTTTT
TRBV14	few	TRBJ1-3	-	CASSQDRGNTIYF	TGTGCCAGCAGCCAAGATCGGGGAAACACCATATATTTT
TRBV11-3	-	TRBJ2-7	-	CASSLIPQNEQYF	TGTGCCAGCAGCTTGATACCTCAGAACGAGCAGTACTTC
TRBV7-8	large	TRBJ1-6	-	CASSSRQISPLHF	TGTGCCAGCAGCTCTCGACAGATTTCACCCCTCCACTTT
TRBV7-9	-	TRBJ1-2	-	CASSPQDSTYGYTF	TGTGCCAGCAGTCCACAGGATTCCACCTATGGCTACACCTTC
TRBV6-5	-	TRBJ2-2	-	CASSRQLNTGELFF	TGTGCCAGCAGTCGCCAACTGAACACCGGGGAGCTGTTTTTT
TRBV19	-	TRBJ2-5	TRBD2	CASSVGLWGLETQYF	TGTGCCAGTAGTGTGGGACTATGGGGGTTGGAGACCCAGTACTTC
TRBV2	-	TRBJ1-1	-	CASSESGTEAFF	TGTGCCAGCAGTGAAAGCGGCACTGAAGCTTTCTTT